This T cell receptor (beta chain) was documented in a study of vaccination and CD4 T cells after COVID-19. Cultured CD4+ T cells had their DNA profiled by the Oncomine TCR Beta short-read assay. Each CDR3 protein is one row after TCRdb ran MiXCR on the PCR reads. The sample lists under 15,000 distinct CDR3 sequences, about 42% occurring once. With respect to this clonotype: What it binds is not known.

The V end was cut by 6 bases, the J end by 0 bases, with 12 bases between. The germline CDR1 and CDR2 sequences are MNHNS and SASEGT. This CDR3 contains 15 residues. Treatment here: roughly 10-day PBMC culture with coronavirus spike peptide pools or control peptides (ViraFEST assay). Here the sequenced sample was CD4+ T cells from blood, cultured in vitro, taken before SARS-CoV-2 vaccination. J is TRBJ1-5 and V is TRBV6-1; D perhaps matches TRBD1 (5 bases). The source is a human donor who had recovered from COVID-19. CDR3 DNA sequence: TGTGCCAGCAGATTCGACAGAAATAGCAATCAGCCCCAGCATTTT. Its protein product is CASRFDRNSNQPQHF.